This TCR beta chain is from a study of OX40 agonist ivuxolimab in advanced cancers. General study findings and limits: Specificity for antigen went undetermined in the expanded peripheral T cells.

Measured with immunoSEQ multiplex PCR; TCRdb has only the in-frame clones, and not every one. The sample records roughly 70,000 clones, about 85% being singletons. Cycle 7 day 1, cycle 4 day 1, and baseline were the timepoints at which blood was sampled. Worth noting for this clone: Its antigen is currently unknown.

V lost 6 bases, J lost 6 bases, and 12 bases lay in between. The CDR3 is made up of 13 amino acids. Germline-derived CDR1 and CDR2 are SGHDN and FVKESK. The J gene is TRBJ2-1, the V gene TRBV14; maybe TRBD2 (6 bases). The specimen comprised CD4+ or CD8+ T cells sorted from blood, sampled in a trial of the OX40 agonist ivuxolimab. The receptor's source is an adult with an advanced solid tumor such as melanoma, head and neck, liver or kidney cancer. DNA for the CDR3: TGTGCCAGCAGAAAAACTAGCTCCAATGAGCAGTTCTTC. It is translated as CASRKTSSNEQFF.